Listed here is a single T cell receptor (beta chain). The data are from a study of T cell changes during pregnancy in multiple sclerosis. The CDR3 sequence is 15 residues long. In germline, CDR1 is LGHNA, CDR2 YNFKEQ. The germline V and J ends were trimmed by 2 bases and 4 bases, with 12 bases remaining between them. The protocol was immunoSEQ multiplex PCR, while the TCRdb copy is restricted to in-frame clones and leaves out a portion. The table records under 85,000 clones, approximately 90% of them present only once. The starting material was peripheral blood, obtained in the third trimester of pregnancy. The chain carries TRBV4-2 and TRBJ1-3; D uncertain. The receptor's source is a female donor with multiple sclerosis, enrolled in a pregnancy study. The CDR3 region is CASSQFIEEGNTIYF. In DNA form, the CDR3 reads TGTGCCAGCAGCCAATTCATCGAAGAGGGAAACACCATATATTTT.